This T cell receptor beta chain came from a study of control samples from healthy donors and cancer patients. Germline values: CDR1 GTSNPN, CDR2 SVGIG (reference sequence). The CDR3 covers 14 residues. The ends were cut back, 3 bases at V and 0 bases at J, with 9 bases in the middle. The protocol was immunoSEQ multiplex PCR, while the TCRdb copy is restricted to in-frame clones and leaves out a portion. The sample has 170,000 or so clones; more than 90% are singletons. The chain couples TRBV30 to TRBJ1-3; D is unclear. The source material was blood. This receptor was taken from a man aged 25-45 years in good health. For the CDR3, the DNA is TGTGCCTGGAGCGCTGGCAACTCTGGAAACACCATATATTTT. The encoded protein is CAWSAGNSGNTIYF.